This T cell receptor (beta chain) was documented in a study of tumor and adjacent non-tumor tissue in lung cancer. Study-level information: About 4.17 million productive TCRbeta reads were obtained per sample on average.

The library came from three nested PCR rounds adapted from ARM-PCR protocols. TCRdb called the multiplex PCR reads again in MiXCR, with one record for every CDR3 protein. The table has about 200,000 distinct CDR3 sequences, approximately 74% seen once. No cell sorting was done before RNA was extracted from the tissue. Newly diagnosed lung cancer patients had thoracic surgery in China, August–late 2014, without prior chemotherapy. This CDR3 spans 14 amino acids. Germline lookup yields CDR1 MNHNY and CDR2 SVGAGI (reference sequence). The V end lost 5 bases, the J end lost 3 bases, and 14 bases lay between the germline ends.

Sequences were obtained from lung tumor tissue. The receptor was derived from a man in his fifties or sixties with non-small cell lung cancer. V usage is TRBV6-6 and J usage is TRBJ2-7; D may be TRBD1 (6 bases). This CDR3 is CASSVRDMHYEQYF. CDR3 coding DNA: TGTGCCAGCAGTGTCCGGGACATGCACTACGAGCAGTACTTC.